A selection of T cell receptor beta chains follows, all from one sample in a study of CD8+ T cells in alopecia areata. Produced via immunoSEQ multiplex PCR; TCRdb's table is partial and in-frame only. The sample records approximately 100,000 clones, less than 50% being singletons. Sequenced sample: CD4+ T cells sorted from blood. Receptors were obtained from a human donor with alopecia areata. CDR3s leave out the opening cysteine and the closing phenylalanine or tryptophan. Each record gives: CDR3 length, V gene, J gene, CDR3 protein.

CDR3 length: 10; V gene: TRBV7-2; J gene: TRBJ1-5; CDR3 protein: ASSPSGQPQH
CDR3 length: 10; V gene: TRBV6-5; J gene: TRBJ2-7; CDR3 protein: ASSNQWGEQY
CDR3 length: 9; V gene: TRBV29-1; J gene: TRBJ2-7; CDR3 protein: SAQYSYEQY
CDR3 length: 14; V gene: TRBV5-1; J gene: TRBJ2-7; CDR3 protein: ASSPNSGSSQHEQY
CDR3 length: 12; V gene: TRBV9; J gene: TRBJ2-1; CDR3 protein: ASSPTQLYNEQF
CDR3 length: 14; V gene: TRBV11-2; J gene: TRBJ1-1; CDR3 protein: ASSFGTGYTNTEAF
CDR3 length: 12; V gene: TRBV18; J gene: TRBJ2-1; CDR3 protein: ASSPGTSYNEQF
CDR3 length: 13; V gene: TRBV19; J gene: TRBJ2-5; CDR3 protein: ASRLTSGGAETQY
CDR3 length: 13; V gene: TRBV5-6; J gene: TRBJ2-3; CDR3 protein: ASSLENSFTDTQY
CDR3 length: 9; V gene: TRBV10-3; J gene: TRBJ2-7; CDR3 protein: AVGTGYEQY
CDR3 length: 14; V gene: TRBV5-1; J gene: TRBJ2-7; CDR3 protein: ASSTTGTGGSYEQY
CDR3 length: 10; V gene: TRBV29-1; J gene: TRBJ2-7; CDR3 protein: SAGTGVYEQY
CDR3 length: 15; V gene: TRBV23-1; J gene: TRBJ2-2; CDR3 protein: ASSPWSLRDNTGELF
CDR3 length: 12; V gene: TRBV18; J gene: TRBJ2-7; CDR3 protein: ASSPDGVPYEQY
CDR3 length: 11; V gene: TRBV2; J gene: TRBJ1-5; CDR3 protein: ASSSNSNQPQH
CDR3 length: 11; V gene: TRBV7-2; J gene: TRBJ2-7; CDR3 protein: ASSWDRNYEQY
CDR3 length: 12; V gene: TRBV30; J gene: TRBJ2-5; CDR3 protein: AWSAGTSQETQY
CDR3 length: 10; V gene: TRBV2; J gene: TRBJ2-7; CDR3 protein: ASTHRAYEQY
CDR3 length: 13; V gene: TRBV11-2; J gene: TRBJ2-1; CDR3 protein: ASSLVSGRSNEQF
CDR3 length: 12; V gene: TRBV2; J gene: TRBJ2-6; CDR3 protein: ASRGLRGANVLT
CDR3 length: 10; V gene: TRBV28; J gene: TRBJ2-4; CDR3 protein: ASRTDKNIQY
CDR3 length: 10; V gene: TRBV29-1; J gene: TRBJ2-3; CDR3 protein: SGVPSTDTQY
CDR3 length: 10; V gene: TRBV30; J gene: TRBJ2-5; CDR3 protein: AWSLSEETQY
CDR3 length: 12; V gene: TRBV29-1; J gene: TRBJ2-3; CDR3 protein: SVRPGLNTDTQY
CDR3 length: 11; V gene: TRBV29-1; J gene: TRBJ2-3; CDR3 protein: SVVGVYADTQY
CDR3 length: 11; V gene: TRBV29-1; J gene: TRBJ2-5; CDR3 protein: SVEEQGAETQY
CDR3 length: 11; V gene: TRBV29-1; J gene: TRBJ2-7; CDR3 protein: SVEVNGADEQY
CDR3 length: 11; V gene: TRBV27; J gene: TRBJ2-6; CDR3 protein: ATTGAGANVLT
CDR3 length: 11; V gene: TRBV29-1; J gene: TRBJ1-2; CDR3 protein: SVGGVSGGWNT
CDR3 length: 12; V gene: TRBV5-1; J gene: TRBJ2-1; CDR3 protein: ASSFGPEREARF
CDR3 length: 11; V gene: TRBV6-5; J gene: TRBJ2-4; CDR3 protein: ASRIQGSNIQY